Each of the 6 T cell receptor beta chains below was sequenced from the same sample in a study of T cells in Graves' hyperthyroidism and ophthalmopathy. Amplification of TCR beta CDR3 regions was performed using RNA transcripts as template. The TCR CDR3 was amplified in a first-round RT-PCR using the HTBI primer set. MiXCR was run by TCRdb on the multiplex PCR reads, yielding one entry per CDR3 protein. The sample gives about 560,000 distinct CDR3 sequences, over 15% of which show up once; 15% to 20% is in the top ten. Sequencing was performed on blood. These receptors all stem from a woman younger than 35 with Graves' hyperthyroidism.

This clonotype was detected only a few times. Here the CDR3 DNA reads TGTGCCAGTAGTGAAGGACAGGGGCACGCTGAAGCTTTCTTT. Amino acid sequence: CASSEGQGHAEAFF. The chain carries TRBV19 and TRBJ1-1; 9 bases are a match to TRBD1. The CDR3 is 14 residues long. After removal of 5 bases from V and 6 bases from J, the junction contained 7 bases not matched to a gene. Germline-derived CDR1 and CDR2 are LNHDA and SQIVND (reference sequence).

This clonotype was counted only a few times. The chain is built from TRBV19 and TRBJ1-5, with 8 bases matching TRBD1. The V and J ends lost 3 bases and 4 bases, in that order; junction bases with no gene match: 8. The CDR3 covers 16 residues. Germline V gene data show CDR1 as LNHDA and CDR2 as SQIVND (reference sequence). As DNA, the CDR3 is TGTGCCAGTAGTATGGATGGGCAGGGGGCTAATCAGCCCCAGCATTTT. Amino acid sequence: CASSMDGQGANQPQHF.

This clonotype was seen only a few times. CDR3 bases: TGTGCCAGCAGCTTGGGGAAGGGAAAGACTGAAGCTTTCTTT. Protein: CASSLGKGKTEAFF. The gene calls are TRBV7-9 and TRBJ1-1; D not resolved. The CDR3 length is 14 residues. V was trimmed by 3 bases and J by 5 bases, leaving 13 bases between them. The germline gives CDR1 SEHNR, CDR2 FQNEAQ (reference sequence).

This clonotype was counted between two and nine times. The chain has TRBV10-3 and TRBJ1-1; weak D call: TRBD1 (5 bases). The CDR3 spans 12 residues. The germline V gene has CDR1 ENHRY and CDR2 SYGVKD. With 6 bases removed from V and 7 bases from J, the gap between germline ends came to 12 bases. In nucleotides, the CDR3 is TGTGCCATCAGACGGGACCCCTATGAAGCTTTCTTT. Its protein is CAIRRDPYEAFF.

The J gene is TRBJ2-1, the V gene TRBV15; a possible D gene is TRBD2 (6 bases). The germline gives CDR1 LNHNV, CDR2 YYDKDF (reference sequence). This CDR3 is built from 18 residues. Deletions cut 8 bases from V and 5 bases from J, with 28 bases between. The CDR3 spells CATSGEAFPGVIDNEQFF. The CDR3 nucleotides read TGTGCCACCTCGGGGGAGGCGTTTCCCGGGGTGATCGACAATGAGCAGTTCTTC.

This clonotype came up many times. The chain joins TRBV7-9 to TRBJ2-7; TRBD1 agrees at 11 bases. The CDR3 contains 15 residues. Germline V CDR1 and CDR2: SEHNR, FQNEAQ (reference sequence). V was clipped by 5 bases and J by 3 bases; unmatched bases: 6. CDR3 DNA sequence: TGTGCCAGCAGCCACGAGGGACAGGGGGGCTACGAGCAGTACTTC. This encodes CASSHEGQGGYEQYF.